These 9 T cell receptor beta chains were sequenced from one sample in a study of T cell changes during pregnancy in multiple sclerosis. TCRdb keeps only in-frame clones here, not all; method: immunoSEQ multiplex PCR. Of 25,000 to 40,000 clones listed, roughly nine tenths were seen once; the top ten hold approximately 12%. The sample here was CD8+ T cells from peripheral blood mononuclear cells, taken in the third trimester of pregnancy. Source of these receptors: a female donor with multiple sclerosis, enrolled in a pregnancy study.

This sequence joins TRBV7-8 and TRBJ2-3, with TRBD2 as a possible D gene (5 bases). This CDR3 has 16 amino acids. Germline CDR1 and CDR2: SGHVS and FQNEAQ. Deletions cut 1 base from V and 3 bases from J, with 14 bases between. The CDR3 nucleotides are TGTGCCAGCAGCTTAGAAGGTCCTCGGAGGACAGATACGCAGTATTTT. Its protein product is CASSLEGPRRTDTQYF.

This rearrangement joins TRBV5-1 to TRBJ1-1; 11 nucleotides match TRBD1. Germline CDR1 reads SGHRS; CDR2 reads YFSETQ. The CDR3 totals 17 residues. Trimming cost V 4 bases and J 2 bases; bases outside gene matches: 10. CDR3: CASSPVRDRGTNTEAFF. For the CDR3, the DNA is TGCGCCAGCAGCCCGGTCCGGGACAGGGGGACCAACACTGAAGCTTTCTTT.

This clone was seen once. This chain connects TRBV2 to TRBJ2-3; a possible D gene is TRBD2 (6 bases). The V end was cut by 8 bases, the J end by 0 bases, with 15 bases between. Germline assignment: CDR1 SNHLY and CDR2 FYNNEI. The CDR3 length is 15 residues. The CDR3 region has the DNA TGTGCCAGCCTTCCGGGACTGATTAGCACAGATACGCAGTATTTT. Translating gives CASLPGLISTDTQYF.

The chain uses TRBV6-1 and TRBJ2-7, with TRBD2 identical over 7 bases. V was clipped by 1 base and J by 0 bases; unmatched bases: 3. Per the germline V gene, CDR1 is MNHNS and CDR2 is SASEGT. This CDR3 has 15 residues. The CDR3 is CASSEGAGPSYEQYF. In DNA, the CDR3 is TGTGCCAGCAGTGAAGGAGCGGGACCCTCCTACGAGCAGTACTTC.

The gene calls are TRBV9 and TRBJ2-7; TRBD1 matches at 10 bases. The trim removed 0 bases at V and 3 bases at J, leaving 3 bases unmatched. Germline CDR1 reads SGDLS; CDR2 reads YYNGEE. The CDR3 is made up of 15 amino acids. DNA for the CDR3: TGTGCCAGCAGCGTAGAGGGGACAGGGGACTACGAGCAGTACTTC. Translation gives CASSVEGTGDYEQYF.

The chain links TRBV27 to TRBJ2-1; D possibly corresponds to TRBD1 (5 bases). The CDR3 is made up of 16 amino acids. CDR1 and CDR2 from the germline V gene are MNHEY and SMNVEV (reference sequence). Trimming cost V 2 bases and J 9 bases, with 20 bases left between them. The CDR3 sequence: CASSLLTSLGAREQFF. In DNA form, the CDR3 reads TGTGCCAGCAGTTTACTTACCAGTCTTGGGGCCCGTGAGCAGTTCTTC.

The chain recombines TRBV27 with TRBJ1-6; maybe TRBD1 (5 bases). V was cut by 7 bases and J by 10 bases, with 23 bases left in between. Germline V CDR1 and CDR2: MNHEY, SMNVEV (reference sequence). The CDR3 covers 16 residues. CDR3 protein: CASTSRPSGGNSPLHF. CDR3 nucleotide sequence: TGTGCCAGCACCTCCCGCCCGTCCGGGGGAAACTCACCCCTCCACTTT.

The chain joins TRBV27 to TRBJ2-7; TRBD2 aligns across 8 bases. Trimming cost V 3 bases and J 5 bases; bases outside gene matches: 6. Germline V gives CDR1 MNHEY, CDR2 SMNVEV (reference sequence). CDR3 length: 14 amino acids. The CDR3 nucleotides are TGTGCCAGCAGTTTTGGACTAGCCTCTAACGAGCAGTACTTC. This translates into CASSFGLASNEQYF.

The chain links TRBV27 to TRBJ2-1; D uncertain. This CDR3 is 13 amino acids long. Germline CDR1 MNHEY, CDR2 SMNVEV (reference sequence). V gave up 5 bases and J gave up 3 bases, with 8 bases separating them. CDR3: CASSLTDYNEQFF. Here the CDR3 DNA reads TGTGCCAGCAGTCTGACTGACTACAATGAGCAGTTCTTC.